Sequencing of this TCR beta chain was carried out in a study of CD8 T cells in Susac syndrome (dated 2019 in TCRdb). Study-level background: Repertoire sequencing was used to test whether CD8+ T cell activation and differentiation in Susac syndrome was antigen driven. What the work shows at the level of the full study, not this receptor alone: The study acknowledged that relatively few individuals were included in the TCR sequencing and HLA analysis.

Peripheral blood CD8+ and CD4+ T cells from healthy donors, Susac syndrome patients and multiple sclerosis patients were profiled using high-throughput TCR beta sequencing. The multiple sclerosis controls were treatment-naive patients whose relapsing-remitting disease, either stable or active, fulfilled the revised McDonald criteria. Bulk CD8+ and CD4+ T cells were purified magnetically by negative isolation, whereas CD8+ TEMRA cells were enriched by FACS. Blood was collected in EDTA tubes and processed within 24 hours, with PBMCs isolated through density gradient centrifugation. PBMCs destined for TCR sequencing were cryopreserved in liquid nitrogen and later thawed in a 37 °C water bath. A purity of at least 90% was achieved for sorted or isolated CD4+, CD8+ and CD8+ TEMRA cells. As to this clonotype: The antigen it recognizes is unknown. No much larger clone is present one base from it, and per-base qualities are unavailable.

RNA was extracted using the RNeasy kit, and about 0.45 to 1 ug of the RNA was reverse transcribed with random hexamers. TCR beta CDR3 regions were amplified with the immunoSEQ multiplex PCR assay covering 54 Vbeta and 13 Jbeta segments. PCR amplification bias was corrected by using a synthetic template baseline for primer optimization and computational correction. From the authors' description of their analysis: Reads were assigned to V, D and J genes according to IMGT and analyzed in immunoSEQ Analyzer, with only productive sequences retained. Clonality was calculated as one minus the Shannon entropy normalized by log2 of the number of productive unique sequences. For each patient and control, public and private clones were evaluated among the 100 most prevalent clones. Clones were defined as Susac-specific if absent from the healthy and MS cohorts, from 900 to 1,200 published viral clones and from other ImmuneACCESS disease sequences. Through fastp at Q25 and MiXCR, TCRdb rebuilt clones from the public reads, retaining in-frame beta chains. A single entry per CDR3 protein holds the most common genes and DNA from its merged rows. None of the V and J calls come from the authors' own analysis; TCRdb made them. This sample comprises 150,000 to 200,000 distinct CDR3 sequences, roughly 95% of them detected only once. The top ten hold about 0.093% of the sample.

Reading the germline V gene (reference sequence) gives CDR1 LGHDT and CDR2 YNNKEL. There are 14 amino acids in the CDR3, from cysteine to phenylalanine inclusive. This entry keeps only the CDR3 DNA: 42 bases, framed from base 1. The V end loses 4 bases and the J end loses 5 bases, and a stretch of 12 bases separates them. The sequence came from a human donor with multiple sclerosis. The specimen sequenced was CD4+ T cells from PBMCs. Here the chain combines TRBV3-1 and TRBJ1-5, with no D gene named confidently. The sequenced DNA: TGTGCCAGCAGCCCCCCGGGAAATGATCAGCCCCAGCATTTT. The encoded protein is CASSPPGNDQPQHF.